A selection of T cell receptor beta chains follows, all from one sample in a study of CD8 T cells in ankylosing spondylitis. TCRdb passed the 5' RACE reads through MiXCR, listing each CDR3 protein once. The data show 750,000 to 850,000 distinct CDR3 sequences, 12% seen once. Sequencing was carried out using blood, either unsorted or a sorted T cell fraction (not recorded which). The origin of the receptors is a male donor with ankylosing spondylitis. Each CDR3 is given with its conserved first and last residue. The order of the fields is D gene, J gene, clone size, V gene, CDR3 DNA, CDR3 protein. The D gene is left open where the match is weak. Part of the rows lack a size; the others show once, few, many or a class for expanded clones.

>TRBD1|TRBJ1-5|.|TRBV3-1
TGTGCCAGCAGCCAAGGGACAGGCCACACGCTGCCCCAGCATTTT
CASSQGTGHTLPQHF
>.|TRBJ2-3|few|TRBV10-2
TGCGCCAGCAGTGAGTCGATTTCGATGGCTACGCAGTATTTT
CASSESISMATQYF
>TRBD1|TRBJ1-6|.|TRBV6-5
TGTGCCAGCAGTTACGGGACAGCAAATAATTCACCCCTCCACTTT
CASSYGTANNSPLHF
>.|TRBJ1-4|.|TRBV4-1
TGCGCCAGCAGCCGAGGGAGGTATGAAAAACTGTTTTTT
CASSRGRYEKLFF
>.|TRBJ1-1|.|TRBV29-1
TGCAGCGCATTGTCAGGGTTTGCCACTGAAGCTTTCTTT
CSALSGFATEAFF
>TRBD2|TRBJ2-1|.|TRBV28
TGTGCCAGCAGTTACCGACTAGCGGGAAGGTACAATGAGCAGTTCTTC
CASSYRLAGRYNEQFF
>.|TRBJ2-5|few|TRBV7-8
TGTGCCAGCAGCTTAGTATACCCGGGCAGGGGACAAGAGACCCAGTACTTC
CASSLVYPGRGQETQYF
>.|TRBJ2-2|few|TRBV2
TGTGCCAGCAGTGAATCTCAAGGGGTCACCGGGGAGCTGTTTTTT
CASSESQGVTGELFF
>.|TRBJ2-6|.|TRBV5-6
TGTGCCAGCAGCGAGTTGGCCTCTGGGGCCAACGTCCTGACTTTC
CASSELASGANVLTF
>TRBD2|TRBJ2-7|few|TRBV7-2
TGTGCCAGCAGGCGGACTAGCGGGAGTTCGGAGCAGTACTTC
CASRRTSGSSEQYF
>.|TRBJ1-2|many|TRBV12-3/TRBV12-4
TGTGCCAGCAGTTTGAGTTCCTATGGCTACACCTTC
CASSLSSYGYTF
>.|TRBJ1-6|many|TRBV5-6
TGTGCCAGCAGCTTGACAGGGAAAAGCGATTCACCCCTCCACTTT
CASSLTGKSDSPLHF
>.|TRBJ1-5|many|TRBV7-2
TGTGCCAGCAGCGCCCAGGGGTATGATCAGCCCCAGCATTTT
CASSAQGYDQPQHF
>TRBD1|TRBJ1-4|.|TRBV24-1
TGTGCCACCAGTGACCCCGGGACAGGCGGCGAAAAACTGTTTTTT
CATSDPGTGGEKLFF
>TRBD2|TRBJ2-3|few|TRBV20-1
TGCAGTGCTAGTTCCAGCGGGAGGGCCGGGACGCAGTATTTT
CSASSSGRAGTQYF
>TRBD2|TRBJ2-1|many|TRBV20-1
TGCAGTGTGCAGTCGGGACTAGCGGGCAATGAGCAGTTCTTC
CSVQSGLAGNEQFF
>.|TRBJ2-3|few|TRBV7-2
TGTGCCAGCAGCTTAGCGAGTACAGGGAACGCAGATACGCAGTATTTT
CASSLASTGNADTQYF
>TRBD1|TRBJ2-7|.|TRBV6-2/TRBV6-3
TGTGCCAGCAGCCGCTACAGGGGTTGGGACGAGCAGTACTTC
CASSRYRGWDEQYF
>TRBD2|TRBJ2-3|.|TRBV19
TGTGCCAGTAGTAGTCGGGGACTAGCCGGAGATACGCAGTATTTT
CASSSRGLAGDTQYF
>.|TRBJ2-7|many|TRBV6-5
TGTGCCAGCAGTTACGGGGGGGCAGCGAGCTTTAACCACTACGAGCAGTACTTC
CASSYGGAASFNHYEQYF
>TRBD2|TRBJ2-7|.|TRBV5-1
TGCGCCAGCAGCTTGGTAGGGGCGGGCGAAGCGGGGGAGCAGTACTTC
CASSLVGAGEAGEQYF
>TRBD2|TRBJ2-3|few|TRBV5-1
TGCGCCAGCAGCCCCGGGACTAGCGGGACCGCAGATACGCAGTATTTT
CASSPGTSGTADTQYF
>.|TRBJ1-1|.|TRBV30
TGTGCCCTGGAGTGGAGGTGGGCGGGTGAAGCTTTCTTT
CALEWRWAGEAFF
>.|TRBJ1-4|many|TRBV29-1
TGCAGCGTTGAGGGCCTCGAACGGGAAAAACTGTTTTTT
CSVEGLEREKLFF
>.|TRBJ2-7|once|TRBV7-6
TGTGCCAGCAGCCTTTCATCGGGGCGTACCTACGAGCAGTACTTC
CASSLSSGRTYEQYF
>.|TRBJ1-4|.|TRBV15
TGTGCCGCCAGCCCCGCTGGGGGTGGTGAAAAACTGTTTTTT
CAASPAGGGEKLFF
>.|TRBJ1-3|.|TRBV28
TGTGCCAGCAGTTCCCTTGGGAGGAGAGGAAACACCATATATTTT
CASSSLGRRGNTIYF
>.|TRBJ1-1|many|TRBV7-3
TGTGCCAGCAGCTTGGGTGCAGGGGAGCGAGCTTTCTTT
CASSLGAGERAFF
>.|TRBJ2-7|few|TRBV29-1
TGCAGCGTTGAACAGGGGTCCAATTACGAGCAGTACTTC
CSVEQGSNYEQYF
>.|TRBJ1-2|.|TRBV7-8
TGTGCCAGCAGCTTGGAGGGGCAGTTTGGCTACACCTTC
CASSLEGQFGYTF
>.|TRBJ1-5|.|TRBV10-3
TGTGCCATCAGTGAGTCGATGGTCCAACCTGGGAATCAGCCCCAGCATTTT
CAISESMVQPGNQPQHF
>.|TRBJ1-1|many|TRBV4-1
TGCGCCAGCAGCCAAGTCCCCCAGGGGTGGGCTGAAGCTTTCTTT
CASSQVPQGWAEAFF
>TRBD2|TRBJ2-5|few|TRBV5-4
TGTGCCAGCAGCTCCTCTAGCGGGAAGAGTGAGACCCAGTACTTC
CASSSSSGKSETQYF
>.|TRBJ1-1|many|TRBV10-3
TGTGCCATCAGTGGCTGGGAGAACACTGAAGCTTTCTTT
CAISGWENTEAFF
>.|TRBJ2-2|few|TRBV7-9
TGTGCCAGCAGCCTCCAGGCCCCGGCGGGCGGGGAGCTGTTTTTT
CASSLQAPAGGELFF
>TRBD1|TRBJ2-7|.|TRBV20-1
TGCAGTGCTAGACAACCTGGCAGGGGGCATCCCGAGCAGTACTTC
CSARQPGRGHPEQYF
>.|TRBJ2-7|many|TRBV20-1
TGCAGTGCTAGTCCTGGAGGCTCTTACGAGCAGTACTTC
CSASPGGSYEQYF
>.|TRBJ2-7|few|TRBV5-1
TGCGCCAGCAGCTCCAGGGGGGAGAGCTCCTACGAGCAGTACTTC
CASSSRGESSYEQYF
>.|TRBJ2-5|many|TRBV7-2
TGTGCCAGCAGCCCTAGCAGGGAGACCCAGTACTTC
CASSPSRETQYF
>.|TRBJ2-5|.|TRBV2
TGTGCCAGCAGTGCTGCTGGGGTCCCGAAGACCCAGTACTTC
CASSAAGVPKTQYF
>.|TRBJ2-7|.|TRBV7-8
TGTGCCAGCAGCGGAGGGGCTAGGGTTTCCTACGAGCAGTACTTC
CASSGGARVSYEQYF
>.|TRBJ2-1|few|TRBV6-2/TRBV6-3
TGTGCCAGCAGTTACTCGAACCGAGCTAACAATGAGCAGTTCTTC
CASSYSNRANNEQFF
>TRBD1|TRBJ2-1|few|TRBV4-1
TGCGCCAGCAGCCGGCACCGGGACAGAGGTTCGCCCAACAATGAGCAGTTCTTC
CASSRHRDRGSPNNEQFF
>.|TRBJ1-1|.|TRBV18
TGTGCCAGCTCACCACCAAGTAGGCGGTTGGACACTGAAGCTTTCTTT
CASSPPSRRLDTEAFF
>.|TRBJ1-1|.|TRBV11-2
TGTGCCAGCAGCACCACCCGGGCCCCGGTCACTGAAGCTTTCTTT
CASSTTRAPVTEAFF
>TRBD1|TRBJ2-2|few|TRBV4-2
TGTGCCAGCAGCCGAGAGACAGGGAAATACACCGGGGAGCTGTTTTTT
CASSRETGKYTGELFF
>TRBD1|TRBJ1-1|few|TRBV7-9
TGTGCCAGCAGCCCTTGGACAGGGGGCTTCACTGAAGCTTTCTTT
CASSPWTGGFTEAFF
>.|TRBJ1-1|many|TRBV20-1
TGCAGTGCTAGAGGGAGCAACACTGAAGCTTTCTTT
CSARGSNTEAFF
>TRBD1|TRBJ1-1|few|TRBV28
TGTGCCAGCAGGGCTACAGGGGACACTGAAGCTTTCTTT
CASRATGDTEAFF
>.|TRBJ1-6|few|TRBV6-1
TGTGCCAGCAGTGAAGTGGACACTCAGTCACCCCTCCACTTT
CASSEVDTQSPLHF
>.|TRBJ2-2|.|TRBV7-3
TGTGCCAGCAGCTTTGCGGGGGCCAGCGCCGGGGAGCTGTTTTTT
CASSFAGASAGELFF
>.|TRBJ2-3|.|TRBV20-1
TGCAGTGCTAGAGCCATTTACCCACAGGGACCAAGCACAGATACGCAGTATTTT
CSARAIYPQGPSTDTQYF
>.|TRBJ2-3|.|TRBV7-9
TGTGCCAGCAGCTCCGTAGAAAGGAAGTATTTT
CASSSVERKYF